One sample yielded the 32 T cell receptor beta chains listed below, sequenced in a study of blood T cell repertoires in COVID-19. Profiling relied on immunoSEQ multiplex PCR, and the TCRdb table lists in-frame clones only, not all of them. The sample records 150,000 to 200,000 clones, approximately 87% being singletons. The sample taken for sequencing was peripheral blood. The receptor source for this set is a man aged 18 to 29 with active or convalescent COVID-19.

The chain uses TRBV5-6 and TRBJ1-2; D uncertain. Germline values: CDR1 SGHDT, CDR2 YYEEEE. The CDR3 extends over 15 amino acids. Trimming pared 1 base from V and 1 base from J, leaving 11 bases between. The CDR3 spells CASSLPQARNYGYTF. The DNA for the CDR3 is TGTGCCAGCAGCTTGCCGCAAGCCCGTAACTATGGCTACACCTTC.

The table lists this clone with a few counts. The chain has TRBV7-9 and TRBJ1-1, with D perhaps matching TRBD1 (6 bases). CDR3 length: 15 amino acids. V lost 1 base, J lost 6 bases, and 15 bases lay in between. Germline V gene lookup returns CDR1 SEHNR and CDR2 FQNEAQ (reference sequence). As DNA, the CDR3 is TGTGCCAGCAGCTTAGAAGGGGGGGCTGGCGCTGAAGCTTTCTTT. This encodes CASSLEGGAGAEAFF.

The gene calls are TRBV27 and TRBJ2-5, with 8 bases that match TRBD2. CDR3 length: 14 residues. Germline V lookup: CDR1 MNHEY, CDR2 SMNVEV (reference sequence). Unmatched junction bases numbered 9, after V lost 5 bases and J lost 7 bases. The CDR3 region has the DNA TGTGCCAGCAGTACAGTAGCGGGGCCCTCGACCCAGTACTTC. Protein sequence: CASSTVAGPSTQYF.

This clone has only a few counts. The V call is TRBV6-4, the J call TRBJ1-6, with D possibly TRBD1 on 5 matching bases. Germline CDR1 is MRHNA and CDR2 is SNTAGT. The V end lost 5 bases, the J end lost 7 bases, and 15 bases lay between the germline ends. This CDR3 comprises 15 residues. In nucleotides, the CDR3 is TGTGCCAGCAGTCCCAGCCCGGGACTCAATTCACCCCTCCACTTT. This sequence encodes CASSPSPGLNSPLHF.

Only a few counts were recorded for this clone. The chain has TRBV5-1 and TRBJ2-7; tentative D call: TRBD2 (6 bases). Trimming left V 0 bases short and J 3 bases short, with 10 bases between. The CDR3 consists of 14 residues. CDR1 and CDR2 (germline): SGHRS, YFSETQ. The DNA of the CDR3 is TGCGCCAGCAGCTTGGTCGGAGGGTACTACGAGCAGTACTTC. Protein sequence: CASSLVGGYYEQYF.

This clone was recorded only once. The chain recombines TRBV7-6 with TRBJ2-7, with 11 bases lining up with TRBD2. Losses at the gene ends were 1 base for V and 6 bases for J; bases not matched to a gene: 11. Looked up from germline, CDR1 is SGHVS and CDR2 is FNYEAQ. The CDR3 is made up of 17 amino acids. The chain's CDR3 is CASSLVVDLAGGGEQYF. The CDR3 coding sequence is TGTGCCAGCAGCTTAGTAGTAGACCTAGCGGGAGGTGGCGAGCAGTACTTC.

Only one count was recorded for this clone. This chain connects TRBV11-2 to TRBJ1-4; D unclear. The CDR3 consists of 14 residues. Germline CDR1 is SGHAT and CDR2 is FQNNGV. Trimming stripped 0 bases from V and 8 bases from J, with 10 bases between. The CDR3 is CASSLDSIQEKLFF. DNA for the CDR3: TGTGCCAGCAGCTTAGATTCGATACAGGAAAAACTGTTTTTT.

The CDR3, as DNA: TGTGCCAGCGGAACAGCCCAAGAGACCCAGTACTTC. It yields the protein CASGTAQETQYF. The rearrangement joins TRBV5-5 to TRBJ2-5, with no clear D. This CDR3 region has 12 residues. Germline lookup yields CDR1 SGHKS and CDR2 YYEKEE (reference sequence). V dropped 7 bases and J dropped 1 base, with 8 bases sitting between them.

The J gene is TRBJ2-1, the V gene TRBV7-3, with TRBD2 identical over 8 bases. The V segment lost 5 bases and the J segment 5 bases; nucleotides outside the gene matches: 11. Germline V gene sequence: CDR1 SGHTA, CDR2 FQGTGA. CDR3 size: 16 residues. This chain's CDR3 is CASSLDSGANHNEQFF. CDR3 in DNA: TGTGCCAGCAGCCTTGATAGCGGGGCAAACCACAATGAGCAGTTCTTC.

V usage is TRBV4-1 and J usage is TRBJ2-1, with 10 bases fitting TRBD2. The germline CDR1 and CDR2 sequences are MGHRA and YSYEKL. Trimming cost V 1 base and J 7 bases; bases outside gene matches: 7. This CDR3 is built from 16 residues. CDR3 sequence reads: CASSQVASGGFNEQFF. Here the CDR3 DNA reads TGCGCCAGCAGCCAAGTTGCTAGCGGGGGATTTAATGAGCAGTTCTTC.

CDR3 sequence (DNA): TGTGCCACTCGGGACTCAGCTACAGATACGCAGTATTTT. Encoded protein: CATRDSATDTQYF. This chain links TRBV28 with TRBJ2-3, with TRBD2 as a possible D gene (6 bases). CDR3 length: 13 residues. Germline CDR1 reads MDHEN; CDR2 reads SYDVKM. V was shortened by 10 bases and J by 3 bases, with 14 bases between the two germline ends.

The J gene is TRBJ2-1, the V gene TRBV10-3, with 11 bases matching TRBD1. With V trimmed by 2 bases and J by 7 bases, 13 bases remained unmatched. Germline lookup yields CDR1 ENHRY and CDR2 SYGVKD. This CDR3 contains 18 residues. The CDR3 DNA reads as TGTGCCATCAGTGAGCGACGGATGGGACAGGGGGTAGTAAATGAGCAGTTCTTC. The encoded protein is CAISERRMGQGVVNEQFF.

The chain couples TRBV6-6 to TRBJ1-1; 8 positions agree with TRBD1. V was clipped by 0 bases and J by 9 bases; unmatched bases: 12. Germline V gives CDR1 MNHNY, CDR2 SVGAGI (reference sequence). This CDR3 has 16 residues. The CDR3 reads CASSYSMQTGDLKAFF. CDR3 in DNA: TGTGCCAGCAGTTACTCGATGCAGACAGGGGATTTAAAAGCTTTCTTT.

The V gene is TRBV6-5, the J gene TRBJ2-1, with TRBD2 as a possible D gene (5 bases). V was trimmed by 6 bases and J by 10 bases, leaving 16 bases between them. Germline CDR1 is MNHEY and CDR2 is SVGAGI. CDR3 size: 13 residues. CDR3 loop: CASSRATSREQFF. CDR3 sequence (DNA): TGTGCCAGCAGCCGCGCCACTAGTCGCGAGCAGTTCTTC.

In DNA form, the CDR3 reads TGTGCCAGCAGCCAAGATCAGGCCCAGGGGGCTTGGGAGCAGTACTTC. It is translated as CASSQDQAQGAWEQYF. V is TRBV4-2 and J is TRBJ2-7; TRBD1 agrees at 8 bases. Germline lookup yields CDR1 LGHNA and CDR2 YNFKEQ. Unmatched junction bases numbered 11, after V lost 0 bases and J lost 7 bases. This CDR3 has 16 amino acids.

The J gene is TRBJ1-6, the V gene TRBV2; unclear D gene. Trimming shortened V by 2 bases and J by 10 bases, and 9 bases separated the two germline ends. The CDR3 runs 13 residues. Germline CDR1 reads SNHLY; CDR2 reads FYNNEI. The CDR3 nucleotides are TGTGCCAGCAGTGAAACCCGGGAATCACCCCTCCACTTT. The encoded protein is CASSETRESPLHF.

In nucleotides, the CDR3 is TGTGCCAGCAGCTTAGAACAGGGTGCTAGCGGCTTCCAAGAGACCCAGTACTTC. This sequence encodes CASSLEQGASGFQETQYF. V is TRBV7-6 and J is TRBJ2-5; weak D call: TRBD2 (7 bases). V dropped 1 base and J dropped 1 base, with 19 bases sitting between them. This CDR3 is built from 18 residues. CDR1 SGHVS and CDR2 FNYEAQ come from the germline V gene.

The chain is built from TRBV24-1 and TRBJ2-7; the match to TRBD1 covers 8 bases. CDR1 and CDR2 from the germline V gene are KGHDR and SFDVKD. This CDR3 region has 15 residues. V trimming: 4 bases; J trimming: 5 bases; junction bases outside the gene matches: 9. CDR3 DNA: TGTGCCACCAGTGACAGCCTACAGGGGGTGGACGAGCAGTACGTC. Amino acids: CATSDSLQGVDEQYV.

The gene calls are TRBV19 and TRBJ1-1; 7 nucleotides match TRBD1. The CDR3 has 12 amino acids. Germline V gene lookup returns CDR1 LNHDA and CDR2 SQIVND (reference sequence). After removal of 5 bases from V and 5 bases from J, the junction contained 2 bases not matched to a gene. The CDR3 DNA reads TGTGCCAGTAGTGGCAGGGGGACTGAAGCTTTCTTT. Protein sequence: CASSGRGTEAFF.

V is TRBV3-1 (or the pseudogene TRBV3-2) and J is TRBJ2-7; possible D gene TRBD1, 6 bases. The CDR3 sequence is 14 residues long. Germline V gives CDR1 LGHDT, CDR2 YNNKEL (reference sequence). The V end lost 11 bases, the J end lost 4 bases, and 21 bases lay between the germline ends. CDR3 amino acids: CAPSGGQPLYEQYF. DNA of the CDR3: TGTGCCCCCAGTGGGGGCCAGCCTCTTTACGAGCAGTACTTC.

The chain has TRBV6-5 and TRBJ2-1; TRBD2 matches at 10 bases. Germline trimming cut 2 bases from V and 15 bases from J; bases unmatched to any gene: 7. In germline, CDR1 is MNHEY, CDR2 SVGAGI. The CDR3 extends over 13 amino acids. The CDR3 spells CASSYGLAGVVFF. The CDR3 DNA reads as TGTGCCAGCAGTTACGGGCTAGCGGGAGTAGTGTTCTTC.

This clone was counted only a few times. V and J are TRBV6-5 and TRBJ1-2; 10 bases line up with TRBD1. V lost 5 bases to trimming and J lost 8 bases; unmatched junction nucleotides: 11. Germline V gene data show CDR1 as MNHEY and CDR2 as SVGAGI. CDR3 length: 15 amino acids. The CDR3 here is CASSLSGTGEGGYTF. CDR3 in DNA: TGTGCCAGCAGTCTTTCCGGGACAGGGGAAGGCGGCTACACCTTC.

V usage is TRBV27 and J usage is TRBJ2-5; D might be TRBD2 (6 bases). With 3 bases removed from V and 5 bases from J, the gap between germline ends came to 10 bases. Germline V lookup: CDR1 MNHEY, CDR2 SMNVEV (reference sequence). CDR3 length: 13 residues. CDR3 sequence: CASSLGGVETQYF. In DNA form, the CDR3 reads TGTGCCAGCAGTTTGGGGGGAGTGGAGACCCAGTACTTC.

Note on this clone: This CDR3 is also generated by other DNA sequences in the sample. The chain is built from TRBV24-1 and TRBJ2-1, with 11 bases that match TRBD1. Germline-derived CDR1 and CDR2 are KGHDR and SFDVKD. The CDR3 runs 14 residues. The junction had 5 bases not matched to a gene; V was cut back by 7 bases and J by 7 bases. The CDR3 sequence: CATSGQGASNEQFF. DNA for the CDR3: TGTGCCACCAGCGGACAGGGGGCGAGTAATGAGCAGTTCTTC.

For this clone: A junction boundary mismatches the germline segment, possibly from a read error. The chain is built from TRBV7-2 and TRBJ2-1; D is unresolved. The length of the CDR3 is 14 residues. Germline CDR1 SGHTA, CDR2 FQGNSA. DNA for the CDR3: TGTGCCAGCAGCTTAGGAGTCTCCTTCAATGAGCAGTTCTTC. This encodes CASSLGVSFNEQFF.

This sequence joins TRBV28 and TRBJ2-2; D ambiguous. With 2 bases removed from V and 2 bases from J, the gap between germline ends came to 15 bases. This CDR3 has 17 residues. The germline gives CDR1 MDHEN, CDR2 SYDVKM. CDR3 bases: TGTGCCAGCAGTTTAGAACAGAGCAGGATAAACACCGGGGAGCTGTTTTTT. This translates into CASSLEQSRINTGELFF.

The chain links TRBV15 to TRBJ1-2; D is possibly TRBD1 (6 bases). Germline V lookup: CDR1 LNHNV, CDR2 YYDKDF (reference sequence). V was trimmed by 5 bases and J by 1 base, leaving 14 bases between them. The CDR3 extends over 15 amino acids. CDR3 in amino acids: CATSGRTENNYGYTF. DNA of the CDR3: TGTGCCACCAGCGGCAGGACAGAAAATAACTATGGCTACACCTTC.

V is TRBV7-9 and J is TRBJ1-2, with 12 bases aligning to TRBD1. Trimming cost V 5 bases and J 4 bases; bases outside gene matches: 5. The CDR3 runs 15 residues. Germline CDR1 reads SEHNR; CDR2 reads FQNEAQ (reference sequence). This CDR3 reads CASSSGTGGFYGYTF. In DNA, the CDR3 is TGTGCCAGCAGCAGCGGGACAGGGGGCTTCTATGGCTACACCTTC.

The gene calls are TRBV5-1 and TRBJ1-6; TRBD1 matches at 7 bases. This CDR3 comprises 15 residues. V gave up 0 bases and J gave up 4 bases; unmatched junction bases: 1. Germline V CDR1 and CDR2: SGHRS, YFSETQ. CDR3 DNA sequence: TGCGCCAGCAGCTTGGAGGGGGCTTATAATTCACCCCTCCACTTT. It is translated as CASSLEGAYNSPLHF.

The chain uses TRBV21-1 and TRBJ2-7; the table's D call TRBD2 went unverified against the DNA. TRBV21-1 is listed as a pseudogene. The CDR3 consists of 12 residues. This chain's CDR3 is CASIHERDEQYV. CDR3 coding DNA: TGTGCCAGCATCCACGAGAGGGACGAGCAGTACGTC.

The rearrangement joins TRBV19 to TRBJ2-7; TRBD1 aligns across 9 bases. J lost 0 bases, V lost 5 bases, and 5 bases had no gene match. The CDR3 loop spans 15 amino acids. Looked up from germline, CDR1 is LNHDA and CDR2 is SQIVND (reference sequence). The CDR3 region has the DNA TGTGCCAGTAGTGGGACAGGGACGATCTCCTACGAGCAGTACTTC. The encoded protein is CASSGTGTISYEQYF.

This clone was seen only a few times. The V call is TRBV5-4, the J call TRBJ2-7; TRBD2 might be the D (6 bases). V dropped 4 bases and J dropped 3 bases, with 14 bases sitting between them. This CDR3 contains 14 residues. Germline CDR1 and CDR2: SGHNT and YYREEE (reference sequence). The CDR3 loop is CASSLSGIFYEQYF. The CDR3 DNA sequence: TGTGCCAGCAGCCTTAGCGGAATCTTCTACGAGCAGTACTTC.